Given below is one T cell receptor (beta chain) in context. The study drew participants aged about 18 to 89 years from 20 to 30 US areas. The entry originates in a study of blood T cell repertoires in COVID-19. Across the study: Sites in the United States, Italy and Spain provided acute and convalescent COVID-19 samples.

Trimming pared 6 bases from V and 0 bases from J, leaving 11 bases between. The CDR3 consists of 14 residues. Germline assignment: CDR1 SGHRS and CDR2 YFSETQ. Per the study methods: Reference gene primer amplification in the assay estimated nucleated cell counts. Assay used: immunoSEQ multiplex PCR; TCRdb lists only in-frame clones, some missing. D and trimming come from the DNA, and the V and J calls and clone size come from that table. The sample lists approximately 300,000 clones; more than 85% were seen once. Sequenced sample: PBMCs or T cells enriched from blood (not recorded which). V is TRBV5-1 and J is TRBJ2-3; D is unresolved. This clonotype was obtained from a woman under 40 who had recovered from COVID-19. The CDR3 bases are TGCGCCAGCACCCCCCTCCCTAGCACAGATACGCAGTATTTT. Translated: CASTPLPSTDTQYF. Supplemented by reference TRBV5-1 and TRBJ2-3, the full variable domain reads KAGVTQTPRYLIKTRGQQVTLSCSPISGHRSVSWYQQTPGQGLQFLFEYFSETQRNKGNFPGRFSGRQFSNSRSEMNVSTLELGDSALYLCASTPLPSTDTQYFGPGTRLTVL.